These T cell receptor delta chains were read from a single sample in a study of gamma-delta chains in newborns, infants, children. TCRdb reanalysed the reads via CATT. The repertoire holds fewer than 14,000 delta-chain clones, with about 3.6% as singletons. Sequencing input: blood. Receptors were obtained from a child who was a newborn, infant or young child, either healthy, febrile or measles-vaccinated (not recorded which). The CDR3 runs from the conserved cysteine through the conserved F or W. D genes are given only for firm matches. The listing skips clone size in some rows; elsewhere it reads once, few, many or a size class.

abundance: .
v_gene: TRDV1
j_gene: TRDJ1
d_gene: TRDD3
CDR3aa: CALVRVLGGSYTDKLIF
CDR3nt: TGTGCTCTTGTAAGGGTCTTGGGGGGATCGTACACCGATAAACTCATCTTT

abundance: .
v_gene: TRDV1
j_gene: TRDJ1
d_gene: .
CDR3aa: CALGERKILRNGVFIRDKLIF
CDR3nt: TGTGCTCTTGGGGAACGCAAAATCTTACGGAATGGGGTGTTCATTCGCGATAAACTCATCTTT

abundance: few
v_gene: TRDV3
j_gene: TRDJ1
d_gene: TRDD3
CDR3aa: CALLPVTGGSPDKLIF
CDR3nt: TGTGCCTTACTCCCCGTTACTGGGGGATCGCCCGATAAACTCATCTTT

abundance: few
v_gene: TRDV1
j_gene: TRDJ1
d_gene: TRDD3
CDR3aa: CALGEAVLPTGDNFWGDYTDKLIF
CDR3nt: TGTGCTCTTGGGGAAGCGGTCCTCCCGACCGGGGATAACTTTTGGGGGGATTACACCGATAAACTCATCTTT

abundance: few
v_gene: TRDV1
j_gene: TRDJ1
d_gene: .
CDR3aa: CALGGAFSRGTYRGPIF
CDR3nt: TGTGCTCTTGGGGGTGCCTTCTCACGAGGTACCTACCGAGGACCCATCTTT

abundance: .
v_gene: TRDV1
j_gene: TRDJ1
d_gene: TRDD3
CDR3aa: CALGELWYWGIKYTDKLIF
CDR3nt: TGTGCTCTTGGGGAACTGTGGTACTGGGGGATAAAGTACACCGATAAACTCATCTTT

abundance: few
v_gene: TRDV1
j_gene: TRDJ1
d_gene: TRDD3
CDR3aa: CALGEKVRSLRTGGSYTDKLIF
CDR3nt: TGTGCTCTTGGGGAAAAAGTTAGGTCCCTCCGTACTGGGGGATCGTACACCGATAAACTCATCTTT

abundance: .
v_gene: TRDV2
j_gene: TRDJ1
d_gene: TRDD3
CDR3aa: CACAELGKYTDKLIF
CDR3nt: TGTGCCTGTGCTGAACTGGGGAAGTACACCGATAAACTCATCTTT

abundance: few
v_gene: TRDV1
j_gene: TRDJ1
d_gene: .
CDR3aa: CALRPRFPLPGTDKLIF
CDR3nt: TGTGCTCTCCGCCCCAGATTTCCCCTCCCCGGCACCGATAAACTCATCTTT

abundance: few
v_gene: TRDV1
j_gene: TRDJ1
d_gene: .
CDR3aa: CALGELGPVPIYTDKLIF
CDR3nt: TGTGCTCTTGGGGAACTCGGTCCGGTACCTATCTACACCGATAAACTCATCTTT

abundance: .
v_gene: TRDV2
j_gene: TRDJ3
d_gene: TRDD3
CDR3aa: CACDAVLGDTGWDTRQMFF
CDR3nt: TGTGCCTGTGACGCAGTACTGGGGGATACAGGCTGGGACACCCGACAGATGTTTTTC

abundance: few
v_gene: TRDV1
j_gene: TRDJ1
d_gene: TRDD3
CDR3aa: CALGERPWGIRTDKLIF
CDR3nt: TGTGCTCTTGGGGAAAGGCCCTGGGGGATACGCACCGATAAACTCATCTTT

abundance: few
v_gene: TRDV2
j_gene: TRDJ1
d_gene: TRDD3
CDR3aa: CACSILGDTGYTDKLIF
CDR3nt: TGTGCCTGCTCTATACTGGGGGATACGGGGTACACCGATAAACTCATCTTT

abundance: few
v_gene: TRDV1
j_gene: TRDJ1
d_gene: .
CDR3aa: CALGVSTLRASDLYTDKLIF
CDR3nt: TGTGCTCTTGGGGTTTCTACTTTGCGGGCTTCAGATTTGTACACCGATAAACTCATCTTT

abundance: few
v_gene: TRDV1
j_gene: TRDJ1
d_gene: TRDD3
CDR3aa: CALGGPIRSYWGIRGGKLIF
CDR3nt: TGTGCTCTTGGGGGTCCTATCCGATCGTACTGGGGGATACGAGGGGGTAAACTCATCTTT

abundance: .
v_gene: TRDV2
j_gene: TRDJ1
d_gene: .
CDR3aa: CAYEVSVWGDKLIF
CDR3nt: TGTGCCTACGAGGTATCCGTGTGGGGCGATAAACTCATCTTT

abundance: few
v_gene: TRDV2
j_gene: TRDJ3
d_gene: TRDD3
CDR3aa: CACDTLLGSSWDTRQMFF
CDR3nt: TGTGCCTGTGACACCTTACTGGGGAGCTCCTGGGACACCCGACAGATGTTTTTC

abundance: few
v_gene: TRDV1
j_gene: TRDJ1
d_gene: TRDD3
CDR3aa: CALGANFPIAWGTPLHF
CDR3nt: TGTGCTCTTGGGGCAAACTTTCCCATTGCCTGGGGGACCCCCCTCCACTTT

abundance: few
v_gene: TRDV3
j_gene: TRDJ1
d_gene: .
CDR3aa: CAFAIRYFDKLIF
CDR3nt: TGTGCCTTTGCGATACGATACTTCGATAAACTCATCTTT

abundance: .
v_gene: TRDV1
j_gene: TRDJ1
d_gene: .
CDR3aa: CALGEGALYTDKLIF
CDR3nt: TGTGCTCTTGGGGAGGGGGCGTTATACACCGATAAACTCATCTTT

abundance: .
v_gene: TRDV1
j_gene: TRDJ1
d_gene: TRDD2
CDR3aa: CALGNQRPSYRPNWGYTDKLIF
CDR3nt: TGTGCTCTTGGGAACCAACGGCCTTCCTACAGACCAAACTGGGGTTACACCGATAAACTCATCTTT

abundance: .
v_gene: TRDV1
j_gene: TRDJ1
d_gene: .
CDR3aa: CALGEDPLRDWFGKLIF
CDR3nt: TGTGCTCTTGGGGAAGACCCCTTGCGGGATTGGTTCGGTAAACTCATCTTT

abundance: few
v_gene: TRDV1
j_gene: TRDJ2
d_gene: .
CDR3aa: CALGELASSWPGVDPIPALTAQLFF
CDR3nt: TGTGCTCTTGGGGAACTGGCTTCCTCTTGGCCTGGGGTGGACCCAATTCCAGCTTTGACAGCACAACTCTTCTTT

abundance: few
v_gene: TRDV1
j_gene: TRDJ1
d_gene: .
CDR3aa: CALGGASYWTDKLIF
CDR3nt: TGTGCTCTTGGGGGGGCGAGTTATTGGACCGATAAACTCATCTTT

abundance: medium-sized
v_gene: TRDV1
j_gene: TRDJ2
d_gene: TRDD3
CDR3aa: CALGEPLACWGITAQLFF
CDR3nt: TGTGCTCTTGGGGAACCACTGGCGTGTTGGGGGATAACAGCACAACTCTTCTTT

abundance: .
v_gene: TRDV2
j_gene: TRDJ2
d_gene: TRDD3
CDR3aa: CACDKLGDTLTAQLFF
CDR3nt: TGTGCCTGTGACAAACTGGGGGATACTTTGACAGCACAACTTTTCTTT

abundance: .
v_gene: TRDV2
j_gene: TRDJ2
d_gene: TRDD3
CDR3aa: CARDTLGDTLTAQLFF
CDR3nt: TGTGCCCGTGACACACTGGGGGATACTTTGACAGCACAACTCTTCTTT

abundance: few
v_gene: TRDV1
j_gene: TRDJ3
d_gene: .
CDR3aa: CALGELGRSWDTRQMFF
CDR3nt: TGTGCTCTTGGGGAACTAGGAAGATCCTGGGACACCCGACAGATGTTTTTC

abundance: .
v_gene: TRDV3
j_gene: TRDJ1
d_gene: .
CDR3aa: CAFNSPPLIPYSYTDKLIF
CDR3nt: TGTGCCTTTAATAGCCCGCCCCTCATACCATACTCTTACACCGATAAACTCATCTTT

abundance: few
v_gene: TRDV2
j_gene: TRDJ1
d_gene: .
CDR3aa: CACDRIGVLTDKLIF
CDR3nt: TGTGCCTGTGACAGGATAGGCGTCCTCACCGATAAACTCATCTTT

abundance: few
v_gene: TRDV1
j_gene: TRDJ1
d_gene: .
CDR3aa: CALGHVFKGDDTRVDKLIF
CDR3nt: TGTGCTCTTGGGCACGTGTTCAAAGGGGACGATACCCGGGTCGATAAACTCATCTTT

abundance: few
v_gene: TRDV1
j_gene: TRDJ1
d_gene: TRDD3
CDR3aa: CALGELAPYGGYNKLIF
CDR3nt: TGTGCTCTTGGGGAACTTGCTCCTTATGGGGGATATAATAAACTCATCTTT

abundance: .
v_gene: TRDV1
j_gene: TRDJ1
d_gene: .
CDR3aa: CALGIHLPHTDKLIF
CDR3nt: TGTGCTCTTGGGATCCACCTCCCTCACACCGATAAACTCATCTTT

abundance: few
v_gene: TRDV2
j_gene: TRDJ1
d_gene: TRDD3
CDR3aa: CACDTLGDTRRIYTDKLIF
CDR3nt: TGTGCCTGTGACACCCTGGGGGACACGCGAAGGATATACACCGATAAACTCATCTTT

abundance: large
v_gene: TRDV2
j_gene: TRDJ1
d_gene: TRDD3
CDR3aa: CACDTGGLRVLGDKEAKANKLIF
CDR3nt: TGTGCCTGTGACACCGGAGGATTAAGGGTACTGGGGGATAAAGAGGCGAAAGCTAATAAACTCATCTTT

abundance: few
v_gene: TRDV1
j_gene: TRDJ1
d_gene: TRDD2
CDR3aa: CALGEISSYVFRGTDKLIF
CDR3nt: TGTGCTCTTGGGGAAATTTCTTCCTACGTCTTCCGGGGCACCGATAAACTCATCTTT

abundance: .
v_gene: TRDV3
j_gene: TRDJ1
d_gene: TRDD2
CDR3aa: CAFFPTRGDKLIF
CDR3nt: TGTGCCTTTTTTCCTACCAGAGGCGATAAACTCATCTTT

abundance: few
v_gene: TRDV1
j_gene: TRDJ1
d_gene: TRDD3
CDR3aa: CALGELLNAPGGGQSRGGKLIF
CDR3nt: TGTGCTCTTGGGGAACTTCTAAACGCCCCTGGTGGGGGACAGAGCCGAGGAGGTAAACTCATCTTT

abundance: .
v_gene: TRDV3
j_gene: TRDJ1
d_gene: TRDD3
CDR3aa: CASTYRTGGYYTDKLIF
CDR3nt: TGTGCCTCTACATACCGCACTGGGGGATACTACACCGACAAACTCATCTTT

abundance: .
v_gene: TRDV3
j_gene: TRDJ1
d_gene: TRDD3
CDR3aa: CARRWGPGDATDKLIF
CDR3nt: TGTGCCCGGCGGTGGGGGCCGGGGGATGCAACCGATAAACTCATCTTT